The sequence of this TCR beta chain was determined in a study of cytomegalovirus exposure and HLA in healthy donors. Study information: There were 90 million to 140 million unique TCR beta sequences, drawn from 150 million to 200 million T cells, in an earlier analysis. Findings and limits, study-wide: There were some V segments, including TRBV6-2 and TRBV6-3, excluded as indistinguishable.

Primers included in the PCR were 60 Vbeta and 13 Jbeta primers. Using immunoSEQ multiplex PCR, the repertoire was profiled, and TCRdb retains in-frame clones only, with some absent. The sample has approximately 150,000 clones; about 80% are singletons. Germline CDR1 and CDR2: SGDLS and YYNGEE. The V segment lost 3 bases and the J segment 2 bases; nucleotides outside the gene matches: 3. The CDR3 sequence is 14 residues long. This clone was seen once. Antigen: not known. The chain carries TRBV9 and TRBJ1-1; the match to TRBD1 covers 8 bases. Sequencing was carried out using PBMCs. This clonotype originated in a man aged 25-45 years in good health and CMV-seropositive. The CDR3 reads CASSAGTGNTEAFF. DNA of the CDR3: TGTGCCAGCAGCGCAGGGACAGGCAACACTGAAGCTTTCTTT.